Below, one TCR beta chain is given with its context. The entry originates in a study of blood T cell repertoires in COVID-19. Whole-study context: PBMCs, B-cell-depleted T cells, or T cells were the source of the cDNA or gDNA that made up the material.

In the authors' methods: Nucleated cell counts were estimated from reference gene primer amplification. TCRdb's copy holds only in-frame clones and misses some; the assay was immunoSEQ multiplex PCR. That table is the source of V, J and clone size, and D and trimming were worked out from the DNA. Counted here are around 150,000 clones, approximately 90% occurring once; the ten biggest clones make up more than 2%. The CDR3 sequence is 16 residues long. From germline, CDR1 is MNHNY and CDR2 SVGAGI (reference sequence). The V gene lost 4 bases and the J gene lost 5 bases, with 20 bases spanning the gap.

The specimen was peripheral blood. This chain joins TRBV6-6 and TRBJ2-5; maybe TRBD2 (6 bases). The receptor's source is a human donor with COVID-19, enrolled during active disease. The donor label of this sample is uncertain. For the CDR3, the DNA is TGTGCCAGCAGTTCCCCGGGACTCGCTTATCGGGAGACCCAGTACTTC. This gives the protein CASSSPGLAYRETQYF.